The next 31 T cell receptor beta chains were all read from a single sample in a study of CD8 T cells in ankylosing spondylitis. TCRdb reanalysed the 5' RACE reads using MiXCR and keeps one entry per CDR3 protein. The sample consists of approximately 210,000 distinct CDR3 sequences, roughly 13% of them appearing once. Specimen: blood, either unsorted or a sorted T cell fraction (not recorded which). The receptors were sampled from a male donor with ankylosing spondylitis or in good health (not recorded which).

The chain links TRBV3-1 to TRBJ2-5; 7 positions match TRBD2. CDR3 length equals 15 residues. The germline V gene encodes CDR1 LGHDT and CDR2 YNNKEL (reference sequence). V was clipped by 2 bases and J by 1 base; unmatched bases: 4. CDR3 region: CASSQPSGGQETQYF. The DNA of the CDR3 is TGTGCCAGCAGCCAACCCTCGGGGGGCCAAGAGACCCAGTACTTC.

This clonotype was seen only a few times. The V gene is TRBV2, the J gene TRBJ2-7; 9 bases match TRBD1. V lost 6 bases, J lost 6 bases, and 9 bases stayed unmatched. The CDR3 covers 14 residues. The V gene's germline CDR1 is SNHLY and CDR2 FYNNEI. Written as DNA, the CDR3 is TGTGCCAGCAGATCCTCGGGACAGGGTCGCGAGCAGTACTTC. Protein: CASRSSGQGREQYF.

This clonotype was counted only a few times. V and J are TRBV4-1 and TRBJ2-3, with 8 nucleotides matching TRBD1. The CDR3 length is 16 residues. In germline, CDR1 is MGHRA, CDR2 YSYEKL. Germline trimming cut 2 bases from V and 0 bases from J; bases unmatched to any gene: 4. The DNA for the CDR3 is TGCGCCAGCAGCCAAAGACAGGGGACTAGCACAGATACGCAGTATTTT. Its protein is CASSQRQGTSTDTQYF.

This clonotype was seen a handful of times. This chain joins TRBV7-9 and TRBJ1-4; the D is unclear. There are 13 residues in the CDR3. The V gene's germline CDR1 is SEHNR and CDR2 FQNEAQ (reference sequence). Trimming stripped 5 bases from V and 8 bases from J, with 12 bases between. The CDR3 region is CASSRIGEEKLFF. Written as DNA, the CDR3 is TGTGCCAGCAGCCGCATTGGTGAAGAAAAACTGTTTTTT.

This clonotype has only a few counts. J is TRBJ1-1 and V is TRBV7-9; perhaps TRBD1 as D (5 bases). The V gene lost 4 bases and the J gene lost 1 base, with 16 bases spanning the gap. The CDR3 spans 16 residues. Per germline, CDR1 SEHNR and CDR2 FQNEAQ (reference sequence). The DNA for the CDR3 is TGTGCCAGCAGCTCTCTGGACGCTCAGGGGAACACTGAAGCTTTCTTT. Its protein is CASSSLDAQGNTEAFF.

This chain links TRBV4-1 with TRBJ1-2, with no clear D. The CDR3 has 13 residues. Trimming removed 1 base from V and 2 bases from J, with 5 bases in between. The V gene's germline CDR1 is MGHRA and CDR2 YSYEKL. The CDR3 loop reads CASSQAPNYGYTF. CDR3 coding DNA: TGCGCCAGCAGCCAAGCTCCAAACTATGGCTACACCTTC.

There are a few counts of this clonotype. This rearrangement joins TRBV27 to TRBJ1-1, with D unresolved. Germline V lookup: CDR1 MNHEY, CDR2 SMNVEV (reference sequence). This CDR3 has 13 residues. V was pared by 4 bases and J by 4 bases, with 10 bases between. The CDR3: CASSSIRSTEAFF. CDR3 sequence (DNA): TGTGCCAGCAGTTCTATACGGTCCACTGAAGCTTTCTTT.

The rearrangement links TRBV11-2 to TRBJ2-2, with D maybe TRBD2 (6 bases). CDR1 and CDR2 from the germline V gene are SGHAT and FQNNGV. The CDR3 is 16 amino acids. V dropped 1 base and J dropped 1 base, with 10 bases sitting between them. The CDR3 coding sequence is TGTGCCAGCAGCTTAGTTGTGGGGGGGAACACCGGGGAGCTGTTTTTT. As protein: CASSLVVGGNTGELFF.

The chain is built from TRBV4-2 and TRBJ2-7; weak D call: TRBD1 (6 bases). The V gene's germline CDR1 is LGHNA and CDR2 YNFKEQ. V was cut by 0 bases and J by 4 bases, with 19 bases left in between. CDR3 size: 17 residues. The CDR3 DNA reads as TGTGCCAGCAGCCAAGATTTTTCCCCGGGGCAGGGGTACGAGCAGTACTTC. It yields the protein CASSQDFSPGQGYEQYF.

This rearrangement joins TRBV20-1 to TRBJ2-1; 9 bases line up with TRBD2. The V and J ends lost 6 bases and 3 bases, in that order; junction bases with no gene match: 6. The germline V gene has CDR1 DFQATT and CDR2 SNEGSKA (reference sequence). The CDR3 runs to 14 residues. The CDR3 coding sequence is TGCAGTGCCCCAGCGGGAGGAGACTACAATGAGCAGTTCTTC. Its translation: CSAPAGGDYNEQFF.

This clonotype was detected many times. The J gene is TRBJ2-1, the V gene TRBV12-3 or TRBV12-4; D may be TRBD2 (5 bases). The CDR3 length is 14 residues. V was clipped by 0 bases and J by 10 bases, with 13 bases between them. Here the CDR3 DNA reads TGTGCCAGCAGTTTAGCGGGGAGAGCCGGGGAGCAGTTCTTC. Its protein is CASSLAGRAGEQFF.

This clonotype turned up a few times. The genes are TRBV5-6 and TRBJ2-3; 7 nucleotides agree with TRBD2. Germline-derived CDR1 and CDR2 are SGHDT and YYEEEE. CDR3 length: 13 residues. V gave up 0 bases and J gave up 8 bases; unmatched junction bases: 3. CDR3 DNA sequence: TGTGCCAGCAGCTTGGTCCCGGGGGGTACGCAGTATTTT. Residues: CASSLVPGGTQYF.

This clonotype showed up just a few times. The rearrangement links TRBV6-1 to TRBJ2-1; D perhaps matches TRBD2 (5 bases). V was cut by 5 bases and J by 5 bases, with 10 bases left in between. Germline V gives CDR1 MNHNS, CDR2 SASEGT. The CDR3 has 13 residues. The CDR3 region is CASSPDGNNEQFF. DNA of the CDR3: TGTGCCAGCAGTCCGGACGGGAACAATGAGCAGTTCTTC.

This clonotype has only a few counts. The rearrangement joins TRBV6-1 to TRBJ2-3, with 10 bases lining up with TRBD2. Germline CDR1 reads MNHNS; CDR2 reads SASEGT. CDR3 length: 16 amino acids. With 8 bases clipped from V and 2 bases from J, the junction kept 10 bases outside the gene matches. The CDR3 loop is CASLSGGLAATDTQYF. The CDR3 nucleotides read TGTGCCAGCCTGAGTGGTGGACTAGCGGCCACAGATACGCAGTATTTT.

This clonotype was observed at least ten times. CDR3 sequence: CASSQGGHATYTGELFF. CDR3 sequence (DNA): TGTGCCAGCAGCCAAGGGGGACACGCGACCTACACCGGGGAGCTGTTTTTT. The chain combines TRBV3-1 with TRBJ2-2; maybe TRBD1 (6 bases). The CDR3 is 17 amino acids. CDR1 is LGHDT and CDR2 is YNNKEL in the germline V gene (reference sequence). V lost 1 base, J lost 3 bases, and 15 bases lay in between.

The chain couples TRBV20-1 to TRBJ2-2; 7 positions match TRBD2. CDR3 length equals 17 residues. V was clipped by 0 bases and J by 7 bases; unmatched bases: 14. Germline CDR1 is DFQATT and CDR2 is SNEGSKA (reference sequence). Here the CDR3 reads CSARDLTAGRRDGELFF. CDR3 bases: TGCAGTGCTAGAGATCTCACAGCGGGGCGGAGAGACGGGGAGCTGTTTTTT.

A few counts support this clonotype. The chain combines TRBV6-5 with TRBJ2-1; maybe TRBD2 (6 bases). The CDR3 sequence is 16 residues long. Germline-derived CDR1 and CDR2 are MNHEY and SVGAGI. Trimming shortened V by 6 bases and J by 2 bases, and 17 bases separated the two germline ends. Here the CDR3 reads CASSYLAGGAYNEQFF. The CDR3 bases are TGTGCCAGCAGCTATCTAGCAGGAGGGGCCTACAATGAGCAGTTCTTC.

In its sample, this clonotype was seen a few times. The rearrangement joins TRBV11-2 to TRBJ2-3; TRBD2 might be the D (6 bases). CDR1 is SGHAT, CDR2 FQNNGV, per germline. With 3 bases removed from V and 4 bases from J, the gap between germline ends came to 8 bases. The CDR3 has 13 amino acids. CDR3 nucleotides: TGTGCCAGCAGCTTTGGAGGGTCAGATACGCAGTATTTT. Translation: CASSFGGSDTQYF.

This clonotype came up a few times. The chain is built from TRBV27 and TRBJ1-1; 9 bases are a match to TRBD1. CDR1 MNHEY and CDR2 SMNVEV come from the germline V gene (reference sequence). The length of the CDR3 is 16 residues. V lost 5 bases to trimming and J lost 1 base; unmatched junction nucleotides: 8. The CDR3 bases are TGTGCCAGCAGTACAGGACAGGGGAACTCGAACACTGAAGCTTTCTTT. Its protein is CASSTGQGNSNTEAFF.

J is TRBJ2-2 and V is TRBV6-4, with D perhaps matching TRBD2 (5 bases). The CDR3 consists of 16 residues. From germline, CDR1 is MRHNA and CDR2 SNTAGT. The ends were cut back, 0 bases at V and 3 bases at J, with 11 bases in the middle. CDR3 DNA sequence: TGTGCCAGCAGTGACTCGAGTAGAGGGCACACCGGGGAGCTGTTTTTT. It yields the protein CASSDSSRGHTGELFF.

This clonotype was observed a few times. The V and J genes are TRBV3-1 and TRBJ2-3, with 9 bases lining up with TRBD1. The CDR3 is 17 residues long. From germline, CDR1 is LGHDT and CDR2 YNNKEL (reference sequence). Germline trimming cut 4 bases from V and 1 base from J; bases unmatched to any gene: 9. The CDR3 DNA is TGTGCCAGCAGCCTGCGCCCGGGACAGGGCGGCACAGATACGCAGTATTTT. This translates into CASSLRPGQGGTDTQYF.

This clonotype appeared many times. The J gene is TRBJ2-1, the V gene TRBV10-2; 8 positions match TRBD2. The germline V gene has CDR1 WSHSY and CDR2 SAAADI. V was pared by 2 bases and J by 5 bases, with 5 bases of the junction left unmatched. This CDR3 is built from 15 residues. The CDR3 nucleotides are TGCGCCAGCAGTGAGACTAGCGGCTATAACAATGAGCAGTTCTTC. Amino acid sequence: CASSETSGYNNEQFF.

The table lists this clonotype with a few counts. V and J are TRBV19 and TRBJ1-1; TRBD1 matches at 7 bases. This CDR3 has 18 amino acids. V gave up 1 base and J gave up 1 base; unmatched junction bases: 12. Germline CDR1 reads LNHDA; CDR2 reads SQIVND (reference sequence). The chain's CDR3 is CASSIGDPPGTANTEAFF. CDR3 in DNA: TGTGCCAGTAGTATAGGTGACCCCCCCGGGACAGCGAACACTGAAGCTTTCTTT.

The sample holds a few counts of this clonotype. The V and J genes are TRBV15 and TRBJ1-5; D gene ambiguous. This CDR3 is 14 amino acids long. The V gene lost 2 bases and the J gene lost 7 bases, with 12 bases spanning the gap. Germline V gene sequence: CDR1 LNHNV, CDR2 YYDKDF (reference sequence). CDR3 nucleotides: TGTGCCACCAGCAGAAGTACAGTCGGACAGCCCCAGCATTTT. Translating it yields CATSRSTVGQPQHF. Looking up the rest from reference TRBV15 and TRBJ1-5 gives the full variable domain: DAMVIQNPRYQVTQFGKPVTLSCSQTLNHNVMYWYQQKSSQAPKLLFHYYDKDFNNEADTPDNFQSRRPNTSFCFLDIRSPGLGDTAMYLCATSRSTVGQPQHFGDGTRLSIL.

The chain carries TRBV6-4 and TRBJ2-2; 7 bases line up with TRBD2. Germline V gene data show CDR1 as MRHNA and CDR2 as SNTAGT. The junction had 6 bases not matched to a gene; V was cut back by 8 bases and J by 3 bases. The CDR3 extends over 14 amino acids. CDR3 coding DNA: TGTGCCAGCGGGAGGGGCTCGGACACCGGGGAGCTGTTTTTT. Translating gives CASGRGSDTGELFF.

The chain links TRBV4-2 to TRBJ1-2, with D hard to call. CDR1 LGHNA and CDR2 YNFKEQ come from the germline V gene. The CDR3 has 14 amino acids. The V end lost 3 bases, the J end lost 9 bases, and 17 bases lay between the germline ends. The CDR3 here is CASSQEWRTSSYTF. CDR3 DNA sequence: TGTGCCAGCAGCCAGGAATGGCGGACGTCAAGCTACACCTTC.

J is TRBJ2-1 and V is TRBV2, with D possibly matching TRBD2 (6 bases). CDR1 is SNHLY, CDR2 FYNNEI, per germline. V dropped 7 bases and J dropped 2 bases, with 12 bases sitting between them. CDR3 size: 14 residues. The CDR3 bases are TGTGCCAGCACCGCGGGCGGGGCCTACAATGAGCAGTTCTTC. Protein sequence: CASTAGGAYNEQFF.

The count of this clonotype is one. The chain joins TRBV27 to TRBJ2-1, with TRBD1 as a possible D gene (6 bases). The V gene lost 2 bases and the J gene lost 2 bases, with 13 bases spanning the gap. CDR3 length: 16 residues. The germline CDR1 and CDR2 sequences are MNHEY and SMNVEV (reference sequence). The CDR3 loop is CASSLEGTSAYNEQFF. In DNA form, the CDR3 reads TGTGCCAGCAGTTTAGAAGGGACATCTGCCTACAATGAGCAGTTCTTC.

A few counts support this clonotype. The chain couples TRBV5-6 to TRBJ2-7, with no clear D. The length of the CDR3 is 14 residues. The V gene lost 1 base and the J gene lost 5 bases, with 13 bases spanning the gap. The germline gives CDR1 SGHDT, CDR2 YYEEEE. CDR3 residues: CASSLWQDPHEQYF. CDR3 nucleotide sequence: TGTGCCAGCAGCTTGTGGCAGGACCCCCACGAGCAGTACTTC.

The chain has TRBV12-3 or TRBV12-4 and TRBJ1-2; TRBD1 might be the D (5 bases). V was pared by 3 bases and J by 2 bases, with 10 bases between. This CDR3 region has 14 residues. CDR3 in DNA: TGTGCCAGCAGTTTGGCAGGGCTGAACTATGGCTACACCTTC. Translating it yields CASSLAGLNYGYTF.

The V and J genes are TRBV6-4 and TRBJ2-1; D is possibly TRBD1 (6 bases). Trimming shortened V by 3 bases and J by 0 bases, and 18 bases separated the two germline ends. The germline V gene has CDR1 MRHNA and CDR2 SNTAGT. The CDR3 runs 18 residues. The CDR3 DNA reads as TGTGCCAGCAGTGAGTTGGGGGCAGGAAGTTACTCCTACAATGAGCAGTTCTTC. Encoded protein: CASSELGAGSYSYNEQFF.